The present entry profiles one T cell receptor beta chain with its context. This clonotype was counted at least ten times. It lacks a known antigen. The record has no base qualities; no much larger clone is one base away. Including the terminal cysteine and phenylalanine, the CDR3 comprises 14 residues. The CDR3 DNA has 42 bases and is translated from base 1. From the germline V gene, CDR1 is SQVTM and CDR2 is ANQGSEA. V gives up 5 bases and J gives up 4 bases, and the segment between their germline ends measures 18 bases. These data belong to a study of early T cells in non-severe SARS-CoV-2 infection (dated by TCRdb to the early 2020s). The study in broad terms: TCR sequencing used bulk RNA from unsorted whole blood, so alpha and beta chains could not be paired. Here is what the overall study found, with its caveats: VDJdb matching was skewed toward anti-spike CD8 responses, so virus-specific expansions were likely underestimated and private and CD4 specificities were missed.

Library construction relied on 5' RACE. Sequencing relied on a NextSeq 500. To correct for sequencing error and PCR bias, the TCR library protocol tagged individual cDNA molecules with unique molecular identifiers. TCR alpha and beta chains were both sequenced, and the abundances of alpha and beta sequences in each sample were closely correlated with each other. The authors' analysis ran thus. V gene, J gene and CDR3 annotation of TCR sequences was performed with Decombinator V4. TCRs were defined as expanded if a significant change between any two time points was detected under a Poisson model with p below 0.0001. TCR abundances were normalised to the total number of TCRs sequenced in each sample and reported as counts per million. MAIT TCRs were defined by TRAV1-2 paired with TRAJ12, TRAJ20 or TRAJ33, and iNKT TCRs by TRAV10 paired with TRAJ18. VDJdb, accessed 1 November 2021, was searched for CMV, EBV and SARS-CoV-2 annotated TCRs, with TCRs annotated for multiple antigens excluded. TCRdb itself trimmed the public reads at Q25 with fastp, ran MiXCR and retained productive beta chains. Identical CDR3 proteins give one entry, which carries the most common genes and DNA. TCRdb, not the original authors, processed these V and J calls. The sample records some 46,000 distinct CDR3 sequences, approximately 6.2% of which are singletons. The biggest ten clones account for less than 25% of the sample.

Set within a cohort of healthcare workers in London, UK, this nested case-control study involved weekly PCR testing of nasopharyngeal swabs along with blood sampling. Healthcare workers were recruited between 23 and 31 March 2020, during the week of the UK lockdown, and were followed weekly for up to about 15 weeks. Here the chain combines TRBV29-1 and TRBJ2-7; a weak D assignment points to TRBD2 (5 bases agree). This sequence originates from an adult who was a healthcare worker with PCR-confirmed SARS-CoV-2 infection or an uninfected control (not recorded which). The sample in question was whole blood, obtained at baseline. The base sequence is TGCAGCGTTAGGTTTCGTGGGAGAGCGTACGAGCAGTACTTC. It translates as CSVRFRGRAYEQYF.